The sample holds one count of the clone carrying this T cell receptor (beta chain). Assay used: immunoSEQ multiplex PCR; TCRdb lists only in-frame clones, some missing. The sample holds about 45,000 clones, approximately 91% seen once. This entry is derived from a study of OX40 agonist ivuxolimab in advanced cancers. From germline, CDR1 is SGHTA and CDR2 FQGNSA. This CDR3 spans 16 amino acids. V was shortened by 7 bases and J by 4 bases, with 20 bases between the two germline ends. The material sequenced was CD4+ or CD8+ T cells sorted from blood, taken in a trial of the OX40 agonist ivuxolimab. The chain joins TRBV7-2 to TRBJ2-1, with a weak D call TRBD2 (5 bases). This clonotype was sampled from an adult with an advanced solid tumor such as melanoma, head and neck, liver or kidney cancer. This CDR3 is CASIKAGGPQYNEQFF. In nucleotides, the CDR3 is TGTGCCAGCATCAAGGCGGGCGGACCCCAGTACAATGAGCAGTTCTTC.